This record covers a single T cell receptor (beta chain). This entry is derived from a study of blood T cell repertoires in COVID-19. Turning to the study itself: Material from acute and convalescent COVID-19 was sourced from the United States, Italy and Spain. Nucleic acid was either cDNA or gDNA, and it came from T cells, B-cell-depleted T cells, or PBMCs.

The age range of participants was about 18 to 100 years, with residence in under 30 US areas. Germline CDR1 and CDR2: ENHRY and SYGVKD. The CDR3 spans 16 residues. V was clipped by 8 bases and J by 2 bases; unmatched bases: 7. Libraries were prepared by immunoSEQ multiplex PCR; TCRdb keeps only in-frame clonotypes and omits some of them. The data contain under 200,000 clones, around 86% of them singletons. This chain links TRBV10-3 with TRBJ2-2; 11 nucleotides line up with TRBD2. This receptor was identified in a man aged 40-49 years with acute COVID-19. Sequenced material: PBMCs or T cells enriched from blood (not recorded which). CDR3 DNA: TGTGCCATCCTAAGTAGCGGGAGGGGCAACACCGGGGAGCTGTTTTTT. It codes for CAILSSGRGNTGELFF.